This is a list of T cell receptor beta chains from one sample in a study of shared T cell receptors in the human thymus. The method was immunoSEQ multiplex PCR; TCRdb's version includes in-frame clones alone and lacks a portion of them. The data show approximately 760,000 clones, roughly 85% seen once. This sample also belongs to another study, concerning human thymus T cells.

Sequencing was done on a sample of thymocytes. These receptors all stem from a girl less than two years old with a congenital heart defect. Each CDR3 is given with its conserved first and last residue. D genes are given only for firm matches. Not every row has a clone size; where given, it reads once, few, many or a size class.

CASSRGTGLFEQYF TGCGCCAGCAGCCGGGGGACAGGGTTGTTCGAGCAGTACTTC TRBD1 TRBJ2-7 - TRBV4-3
CASSYRRDTNYGYTF TGTGCCAGCAGTTACCGCCGGGATACTAACTATGGCTACACCTTC - TRBJ1-2 - TRBV6-5
CASSWGGLGAVNTEAFF TGCGCCAGCAGCTGGGGGGGACTGGGAGCGGTGAACACTGAAGCTTTCTTT - TRBJ1-1 - TRBV5-1
CASSQERTDRGDTGELFF TGTGCCAGCAGCCAAGAACGAACTGACAGGGGGGACACCGGGGAGCTGTTTTTT TRBD1 TRBJ2-2 - TRBV14
CASSVNWGPQPQHF TGTGCCAGCAGCGTAAACTGGGGGCCTCAGCCCCAGCATTTT - TRBJ1-5 - TRBV9
CASPNSGNTIYF TGTGCCAGCCCAAATTCCGGAAACACCATATATTTT - TRBJ1-3 - TRBV6-5
CASSLGPPRSYNEQFF TGTGCCAGCAGCTTAGGACCCCCTAGATCCTACAATGAGCAGTTCTTC - TRBJ2-1 few TRBV11-2
CASSDGQGNTEAFF TGTGCCAGCAGTGACGGACAGGGGAACACTGAAGCTTTCTTT TRBD1 TRBJ1-1 - TRBV6-5
CASSPIYEQYF TGTGCCAGCAGCCCCATCTACGAGCAGTACTTC - TRBJ2-7 once TRBV7-9
CASGLDEEVYTF TGTGCTAGTGGTTTGGACGAGGAGGTTTACACCTTC - TRBJ1-2 - TRBV12-5
CSVVRADTQYF TGCAGCGTTGTTCGGGCAGATACGCAGTATTTT - TRBJ2-3 few TRBV29-1
CASSQRRTNTEAFF TGTGCCAGCAGTCAACGGAGGACTAACACTGAAGCTTTCTTT - TRBJ1-1 - TRBV7-8
CASSLARLAEETQYF TGTGCCAGCAGCTTGGCAAGACTAGCGGAAGAGACCCAGTACTTC TRBD2 TRBJ2-5 - TRBV5-6
CASSPRDRGTTEAFF TGTGCCAGCAGCCCCCGGGACAGGGGAACCACTGAAGCTTTCTTT TRBD1 TRBJ1-1 - TRBV5-4
CASSLSPGWISYEQYF TGCGCCAGCAGCTTGTCTCCGGGGTGGATCTCCTACGAGCAGTACTTC - TRBJ2-7 - TRBV5-1
CASSSPGAGGNQYGQYF TGTGCCAGCAGCTCCCCCGGGGCGGGGGGGAATCAGTATGGGCAGTATTTT TRBD2 TRBJ2-3 - TRBV7-8
CASRPISENTEAFF TGTGCCAGCAGACCAATCAGCGAGAACACTGAAGCTTTCTTT - TRBJ1-1 few TRBV7-7
CASSVAQGGSGNTIYF TGTGCCAGCAGCGTAGCTCAGGGCGGATCTGGAAACACCATATATTTT - TRBJ1-3 few TRBV9
CASGQGRNTEAFF TGTGCCAGCGGACAGGGCAGGAACACTGAAGCTTTCTTT TRBD1 TRBJ1-1 - TRBV27
CAIGLDTDTQYF TGTGCCATCGGACTGGACACAGATACGCAGTATTTT - TRBJ2-3 - TRBV10-3